The present TCR beta chain was sequenced within a study of CD8 T cells in ankylosing spondylitis. CDR1 SGHKS and CDR2 YYEKEE come from the germline V gene (reference sequence). Trimming removed 7 bases from V and 5 bases from J, with 10 bases in between. This CDR3 spans 12 amino acids. Making the TCR beta libraries involved quantitative 5'-RACE with molecular barcodes. A single record per CDR3 protein comes from TCRdb applying MiXCR to the 5' RACE reads. The table shows under 250,000 distinct CDR3 sequences, with roughly 10% occurring only once. Overall study results and limits: Eight or nine highly homologous variants made up a TCR beta motif that seemed to typify ankylosing spondylitis blood. Clones tied to disease were said to be significantly enriched in matched ankylosing spondylitis synovial fluid. Peripheral blood samples showed relatively rare disease-linked clones, and these clones were CD8+.

In regard to this clonotype: Its antigen is not identified.

V is TRBV5-5 and J is TRBJ2-1, with D uncertain. Sample: blood, either unsorted or a sorted T cell fraction (not recorded which). This receptor was obtained from a male donor with ankylosing spondylitis or in good health (not recorded which). The CDR3 nucleotides are TGTGCCAGCGTCACGGGCGACAATGAGCAGTTCTTC. It codes for CASVTGDNEQFF.